These T cell receptor beta chains were read from a single sample in a study of early T cells in non-severe SARS-CoV-2 infection. MiXCR, run by TCRdb on the 5' RACE reads, gives a single entry per CDR3 protein. The sample includes some 19,000 distinct CDR3 sequences, roughly 4.3% of them seen just once. The sequencing input was whole blood. Receptors originate from an adult who was a healthcare worker with PCR-confirmed SARS-CoV-2 infection or an uninfected control (not recorded which). Each CDR3 is given with its conserved first and last residue. The order of the fields is clone size, V gene, D gene, J gene, CDR3 DNA, CDR3 protein. The D gene is left open where the match is weak. Clone sizes are given selectively: once, few, many, or a class where the clone is expanded.

clone_size: many; v_call: TRBV20-1; d_call: -; j_call: TRBJ2-5; cdr3_nt: TGCAGTGCTCTTGACAACTTTGGACAGTCGAAGCAAGAGACCCAGTACTTC; cdr3_aa: CSALDNFGQSKQETQYF
clone_size: -; v_call: TRBV12-3/TRBV12-4; d_call: -; j_call: TRBJ2-1; cdr3_nt: TGTGCCAGCAGCCCTCAGCGGCGGGGTGAGCAGTTCTTC; cdr3_aa: CASSPQRRGEQFF
clone_size: many; v_call: TRBV20-1; d_call: TRBD1; j_call: TRBJ2-5; cdr3_nt: TGCAGTGCTAGGCCCACAGGGGGAGAGACCCAGTACTTC; cdr3_aa: CSARPTGGETQYF
clone_size: few; v_call: TRBV7-3; d_call: -; j_call: TRBJ1-6; cdr3_nt: TGTGCCAGCAGCTCCACCCTGAATTCACCCCTCCACTTT; cdr3_aa: CASSSTLNSPLHF
clone_size: many; v_call: TRBV6-5; d_call: TRBD1; j_call: TRBJ2-4; cdr3_nt: TGTGCCAGCAGTCCAGGGGGCGGTCGGGTACAGTACTTC; cdr3_aa: CASSPGGGRVQYF
clone_size: many; v_call: TRBV7-6; d_call: TRBD1; j_call: TRBJ2-1; cdr3_nt: TGTGCCAGCAGCGCCACGGGACAGGGTTCCTACAATGAGCAGTTCTTC; cdr3_aa: CASSATGQGSYNEQFF
clone_size: -; v_call: TRBV7-2; d_call: -; j_call: TRBJ1-6; cdr3_nt: TGTGCCAGCAGCTTAGGGGGGAGCTTTAATTCACCCCTCCACTTT; cdr3_aa: CASSLGGSFNSPLHF
clone_size: many; v_call: TRBV27; d_call: -; j_call: TRBJ2-7; cdr3_nt: TGTGCCAGCAGTCATTGGCCCAACAGGGATAGATACGAGCAGTACTTC; cdr3_aa: CASSHWPNRDRYEQYF
clone_size: many; v_call: TRBV18; d_call: -; j_call: TRBJ2-7; cdr3_nt: TGTGCCAGCTCACCATGGAGCTACGAGCAGTACTTC; cdr3_aa: CASSPWSYEQYF
clone_size: -; v_call: TRBV6-5; d_call: TRBD2; j_call: TRBJ2-2; cdr3_nt: TGTGCCAGCAGTTTAGCGGGGGGGAACACCGGGGAGCTGTTTTTT; cdr3_aa: CASSLAGGNTGELFF
clone_size: -; v_call: TRBV29-1; d_call: TRBD2; j_call: TRBJ2-3; cdr3_nt: TGCAGCGTTGAAGAAGGCGGGGGGAAGTTAGATACGCAGTATTTT; cdr3_aa: CSVEEGGGKLDTQYF
clone_size: many; v_call: TRBV7-2; d_call: TRBD2; j_call: TRBJ2-1; cdr3_nt: TGTGCCAGCAGCTTAGAAAGCGGGGGGTGGTATGAGCAGTTCTTC; cdr3_aa: CASSLESGGWYEQFF